This T cell receptor (beta chain) is from a study of T-cell reconstitution after alpha-beta-depleted transplantation in children. This clonotype occurred a few times. Trimming removed 0 bases from V and 1 base from J; junction bases left unmatched: 4. Per the germline V gene, CDR1 is SGHRS and CDR2 is YFSETQ. The CDR3 length is 15 residues. Construction of the TCRbeta library involved unique molecular identifiers. TCRdb ran MiXCR on the PCR reads and lists one entry per CDR3 protein. The sample includes approximately 120,000 distinct CDR3 sequences, roughly 9% seen only once; the top ten take 24%. The sequences come from PBMCs, mostly from graft donor cells, collected 180 days after TCRalphabeta/CD19-depleted stem cell transplant. This clonotype originated in a girl under two years old who had a stem cell transplant for combined immunodeficiency, so the T cells may come from the graft donor. The rearrangement links TRBV5-1 to TRBJ2-7, with 7 bases lining up with TRBD2. The CDR3 reads CASSLDGLVSYEQYF. CDR3 coding DNA: TGCGCCAGCAGCTTGGACGGACTAGTATCCTACGAGCAGTACTTC.